Presented here are 13 T cell receptor beta chains from one specimen sequenced in a study of metastatic and nonmetastatic thyroid tumors (dated by TCRdb to the early 2020s). The method behind the library was PCR. The sample was run on an Illumina HiSeq 4000. Through fastp at Q25 and MiXCR, TCRdb rebuilt clones from the public reads, retaining in-frame beta chains. A total of 43,000 or so clones appear in this sample, about 16% of them only once. The top ten hold 22% of the sample. No treatment had been received by any patient before thyroid surgery. The sample was blood. All receptors derive from a female donor with papillary thyroid cancer or a benign thyroid nodule (not recorded which). Some clones in this sample may be carry-over from other donors' samples.

A note on this clone: The junction differs from germline at one of its ends, possibly a read error. V gene TRBV27 combines with J gene TRBJ2-7; D may be TRBD1 (5 bases). CDR3 length equals 13 residues. Germline CDR1 reads MNHEY; CDR2 reads SMNVEV (reference sequence). The CDR3 loop is CSSIFKDSHEQYF. CDR3 in DNA: TGTTCCAGCATTTTCAAAGACAGTCACGAGCAGTACTTC.

There are many counts of this clone. V and J are TRBV5-1 and TRBJ1-1; TRBD1 is a possible D gene (6 bases). Germline CDR1 is SGHRS and CDR2 is YFSETQ. This CDR3 region has 14 residues. V was cut by 3 bases and J by 1 base, with 10 bases left in between. The DNA of the CDR3 is TGCGCCAGCAGCTCTGGGGGACAGAACACTGAAGCTTTCTTT. It encodes CASSSGGQNTEAFF.

As regards this clone: One end of the junction fails to match germline, which may point to a read error. The V and J genes are TRBV6-1 and TRBJ2-3, with 11 bases that match TRBD2. CDR1 is MNHNS and CDR2 is SASEGT in the germline V gene. The CDR3 length is 13 residues. CDR3 nucleotide sequence: TGTGCCAGCAAACGACTAGCGGGGCATACGCAGTTTTTT. Its protein product is CASKRLAGHTQFF.

J is TRBJ1-1 and V is TRBV11-2; possibly TRBD1 for D (6 bases). The germline V gene has CDR1 SGHAT and CDR2 FQNNGV. Trimming took 4 bases from V and 3 from J, leaving 15 bases between them. The CDR3 loop spans 15 amino acids. The CDR3 coding sequence is TGTGCCAGCAGCTCACCACAGGGAAGGGACACTGAAGCTTTCTTT. Translation: CASSSPQGRDTEAFF.

This clone was recorded many times. The chain carries TRBV19 and TRBJ2-1, with 14 bases lining up with TRBD2. From germline, CDR1 is LNHDA and CDR2 SQIVND (reference sequence). CDR3 length: 19 residues. V dropped 3 bases and J dropped 10; count of bases not matched to a gene: 17. The CDR3 sequence is CASSIGGRRLAGGLGEQFF. As DNA, the CDR3 is TGTGCCAGTAGTATTGGGGGACGCCGACTAGCGGGAGGGTTGGGGGAGCAGTTCTTC. The full variable domain, its missing parts supplied by reference TRBV19 and TRBJ2-1, is DGGITQSPKYLFRKEGQNVTLSCEQNLNHDAMYWYRQDPGQGLRLIYYSQIVNDFQKGDIAEGYSVSREKKESFPLTVTSAQKNPTAFYLCASSIGGRRLAGGLGEQFFGPGTRLTVL.

This clone was seen repeatedly, ten times or more. The chain employs TRBV3-1 and TRBJ2-5, with D possibly being TRBD2 (5 bases). The germline V and J ends were trimmed by 4 bases and 4 bases, with 7 bases remaining between them. Germline lookup yields CDR1 LGHDT and CDR2 YNNKEL (reference sequence). This CDR3 has 12 amino acids. The CDR3 protein is CASSRRGETQYF. Written as DNA, the CDR3 is TGTGCCAGCAGCCGACGGGGAGAGACCCAGTACTTC.

This clone was detected ten times or more. This sequence joins TRBV25-1 and TRBJ2-7; D might be TRBD2 (5 bases). The germline V gene encodes CDR1 MGHDK and CDR2 SYGVNS. The ends were cut back, 7 bases at V and 5 bases at J, with 12 bases in the middle. CDR3 length: 12 residues. CDR3 residues: CASTTGMNEQYF. The CDR3 nucleotides are TGTGCCAGCACGACGGGGATGAACGAGCAGTACTTC.

The chain employs TRBV16 and TRBJ2-1; 8 nucleotides match TRBD2. The CDR3 has 18 amino acids. In germline, CDR1 is KGHSY, CDR2 FQNENV. Trimming at V came to 6 bases and at J to 0 bases, leaving 13 bases not matched to a gene. CDR3: CASRTNVASGHSYNEQFF. In nucleotides, the CDR3 is TGTGCCAGCAGGACCAACGTGGCTAGCGGGCACTCCTACAATGAGCAGTTCTTC.

Ten or more counts support this clone. The V and J genes are TRBV6-1 and TRBJ1-3; 7 nucleotides match TRBD1. The V gene's germline CDR1 is MNHNS and CDR2 SASEGT. Germline trimming cut 6 bases from V and 4 bases from J; bases unmatched to any gene: 9. The CDR3 contains 15 residues. CDR3 sequence (DNA): TGTGCCAGCAGCCCGACAGGGTTCTTGGGAAACACCATATATTTT. The encoded protein is CASSPTGFLGNTIYF.

This clone was seen ten or more times. The chain employs TRBV24-1 and TRBJ1-5; D perhaps matches TRBD1 (5 bases). Germline V gene sequence: CDR1 KGHDR, CDR2 SFDVKD. The CDR3 is 13 residues long. Trimming stripped 7 bases from V and 6 bases from J, with 12 bases between. The CDR3 is CATRSGGTQPQHF. CDR3 sequence (DNA): TGTGCCACCAGATCCGGGGGAACTCAGCCCCAGCATTTT.

The chain carries TRBV5-1 and TRBJ1-4; 7 bases match TRBD1. CDR3 length: 15 amino acids. V shed 3 bases and J 5 bases; nucleotides not matched to a gene: 7. Germline V lookup: CDR1 SGHRS, CDR2 YFSETQ. The CDR3 coding sequence is TGCGCCAGCAGCTCCGGGACAGCCCCGAATGAAAAACTGTTTTTT. This gives the protein CASSSGTAPNEKLFF.

This clone was observed at least ten times. CDR3 coding DNA: TGTGCCAGCAGTCGGGGACAGTCCTACGAGCAGTACTTC. This translates into CASSRGQSYEQYF. The chain carries TRBV25-1 and TRBJ2-7; 7 positions match TRBD1. This CDR3 has 13 amino acids. The trim removed 5 bases at V and 1 base at J, leaving 2 bases unmatched. CDR1 and CDR2 (germline): MGHDK, SYGVNS.

This clone was recorded at least ten times. The chain links TRBV19 to TRBJ1-2; no firm D call. The CDR3 is 13 residues long. V was trimmed by 3 bases and J by 2 bases, leaving 7 bases between them. The germline V gene has CDR1 LNHDA and CDR2 SQIVND (reference sequence). CDR3 protein: CASSIEGNYGYTF. The CDR3, as DNA: TGTGCCAGTAGTATCGAAGGGAACTATGGCTACACCTTC. Together with reference TRBV19 and TRBJ1-2, the CDR3 gives the full variable domain: DGGITQSPKYLFRKEGQNVTLSCEQNLNHDAMYWYRQDPGQGLRLIYYSQIVNDFQKGDIAEGYSVSREKKESFPLTVTSAQKNPTAFYLCASSIEGNYGYTFGSGTRLTVV.